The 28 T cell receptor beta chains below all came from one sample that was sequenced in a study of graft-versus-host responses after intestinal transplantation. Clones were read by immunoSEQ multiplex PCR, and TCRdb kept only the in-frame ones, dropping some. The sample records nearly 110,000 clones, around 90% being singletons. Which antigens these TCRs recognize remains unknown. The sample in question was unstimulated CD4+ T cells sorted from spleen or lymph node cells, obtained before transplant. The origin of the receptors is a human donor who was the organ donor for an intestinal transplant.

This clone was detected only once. The CDR3 bases are TGTGCCAGCTCACCCCTTAGCCAGCGGGGCGCGGGACGAGATACGCAGTATTTT. It codes for CASSPLSQRGAGRDTQYF. The chain has TRBV18 and TRBJ2-3, with TRBD2 matching 7 bases. Trimming at V came to 3 bases and at J to 5 bases, leaving 17 bases not matched to a gene. Germline V lookup: CDR1 KGHSH, CDR2 LQKENI. This CDR3 is 18 amino acids long.

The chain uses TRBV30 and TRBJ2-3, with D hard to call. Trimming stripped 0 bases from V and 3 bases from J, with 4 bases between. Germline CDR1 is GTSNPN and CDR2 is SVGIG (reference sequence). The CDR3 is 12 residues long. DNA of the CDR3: TGTGCCTGGAGTGTAGGAACAGATACGCAGTATTTT. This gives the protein CAWSVGTDTQYF.

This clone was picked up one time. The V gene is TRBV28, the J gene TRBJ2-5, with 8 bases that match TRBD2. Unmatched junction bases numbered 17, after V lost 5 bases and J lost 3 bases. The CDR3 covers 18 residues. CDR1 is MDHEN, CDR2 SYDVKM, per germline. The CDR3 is CASSPSRGGTQGKETQYF. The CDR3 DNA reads TGTGCCAGCAGTCCTTCCCGGGGGGGCACACAGGGTAAAGAGACCCAGTACTTC.

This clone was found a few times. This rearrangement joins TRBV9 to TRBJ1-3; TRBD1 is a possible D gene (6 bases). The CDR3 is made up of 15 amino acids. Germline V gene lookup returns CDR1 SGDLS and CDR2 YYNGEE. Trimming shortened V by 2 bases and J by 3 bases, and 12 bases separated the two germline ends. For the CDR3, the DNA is TGTGCCAGCAGCGTGGGGGGGCGCGGTGGAAACACCATATATTTT. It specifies CASSVGGRGGNTIYF.

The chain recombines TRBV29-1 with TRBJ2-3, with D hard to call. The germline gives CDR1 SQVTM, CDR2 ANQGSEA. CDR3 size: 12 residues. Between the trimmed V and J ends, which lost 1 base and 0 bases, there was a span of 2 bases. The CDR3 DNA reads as TGCAGCGTTGAAGTTAGCACAGATACGCAGTATTTT. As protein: CSVEVSTDTQYF.

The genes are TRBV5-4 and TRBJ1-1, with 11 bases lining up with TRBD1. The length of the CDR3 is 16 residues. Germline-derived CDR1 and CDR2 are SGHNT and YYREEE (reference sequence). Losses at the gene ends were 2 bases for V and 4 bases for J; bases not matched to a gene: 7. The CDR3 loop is CASSLRTGGRITEAFF. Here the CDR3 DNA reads TGTGCCAGCAGCTTAAGGACAGGGGGCCGGATCACTGAAGCTTTCTTT.

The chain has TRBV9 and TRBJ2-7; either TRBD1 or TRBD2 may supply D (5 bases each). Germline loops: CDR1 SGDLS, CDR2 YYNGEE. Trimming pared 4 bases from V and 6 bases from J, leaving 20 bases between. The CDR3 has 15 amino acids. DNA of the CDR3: TGTGCCAGCAGCTCGAGAGAGGGGCTCGGTAGCGAGCAGTACTTC. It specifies CASSSREGLGSEQYF.

The CDR3 loop is CASSLAYVAGGPDEQFF. The CDR3 coding sequence is TGTGCCAGCAGCTTAGCTTATGTGGCGGGAGGGCCGGATGAGCAGTTCTTC. This rearrangement joins TRBV7-2 to TRBJ2-1; 9 nucleotides match TRBD2. Germline CDR1 reads SGHTA; CDR2 reads FQGNSA. This CDR3 region has 17 residues. V lost 0 bases and J lost 8; bases outside the gene matches: 11.

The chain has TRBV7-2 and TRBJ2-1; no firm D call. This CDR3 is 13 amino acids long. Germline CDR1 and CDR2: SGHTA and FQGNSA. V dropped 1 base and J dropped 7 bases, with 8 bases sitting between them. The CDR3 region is CASSLGIENEQFF. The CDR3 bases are TGTGCCAGCAGCTTAGGCATTGAAAATGAGCAGTTCTTC.

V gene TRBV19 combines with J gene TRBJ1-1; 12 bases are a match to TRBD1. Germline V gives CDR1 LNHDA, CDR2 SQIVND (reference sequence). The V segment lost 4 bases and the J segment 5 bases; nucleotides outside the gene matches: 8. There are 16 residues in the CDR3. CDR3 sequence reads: CASSTGTGGAVTEAFF. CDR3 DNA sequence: TGTGCCAGTAGTACCGGGACAGGGGGCGCGGTGACTGAAGCTTTCTTT.

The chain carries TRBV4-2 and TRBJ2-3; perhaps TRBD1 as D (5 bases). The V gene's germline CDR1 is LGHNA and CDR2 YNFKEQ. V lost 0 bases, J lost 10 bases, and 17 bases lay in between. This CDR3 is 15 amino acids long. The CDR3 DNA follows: TGTGCCAGCAGCCAAGATAGGGGTTTGGGCTTTCCGCAGTATTTT. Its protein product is CASSQDRGLGFPQYF.

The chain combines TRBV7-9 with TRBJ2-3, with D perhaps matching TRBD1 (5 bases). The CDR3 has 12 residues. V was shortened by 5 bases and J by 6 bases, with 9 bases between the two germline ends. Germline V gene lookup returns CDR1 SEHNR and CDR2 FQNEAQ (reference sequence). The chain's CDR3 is CASSAQADTQYF. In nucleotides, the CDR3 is TGTGCCAGCAGCGCACAGGCGGATACGCAGTATTTT.

As DNA, the CDR3 is TGTGCCAGCAGCCCCCGACTAGGGTCCTACGAGCAGTACTTC. This gives the protein CASSPRLGSYEQYF. This chain links TRBV13 with TRBJ2-7; D is perhaps TRBD2 (6 bases). This CDR3 spans 14 amino acids. CDR1 and CDR2 (germline): PRHDT, FYEKMQ (reference sequence). V was trimmed by 5 bases and J by 1 base, leaving 12 bases between them. Full variable domain (remainder filled in from reference TRBV13 and TRBJ2-7): AAGVIQSPRHLIKEKRETATLKCYPIPRHDTVYWYQQGPGQDPQFLISFYEKMQSDKGSIPDRFSAQQFSDYHSELNMSSLELGDSALYFCASSPRLGSYEQYFGPGTRLTVT.

DNA for the CDR3: TGTGCCAGCAGTGTTAGGGGATATAATTCACCCCTCCACTTT. Protein product: CASSVRGYNSPLHF. J is TRBJ1-6 and V is TRBV2; D possibly corresponds to TRBD1 (5 bases). There are 14 residues in the CDR3. Per germline, CDR1 SNHLY and CDR2 FYNNEI. The V gene lost 4 bases and the J gene lost 4 bases, with 8 bases spanning the gap.

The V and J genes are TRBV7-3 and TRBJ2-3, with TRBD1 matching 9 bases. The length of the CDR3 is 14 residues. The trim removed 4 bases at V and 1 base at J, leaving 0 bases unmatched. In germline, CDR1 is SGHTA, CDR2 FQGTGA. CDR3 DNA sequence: TGTGCCAGCAGCTGGACAGGGGGCACAGATACGCAGTATTTT. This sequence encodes CASSWTGGTDTQYF.

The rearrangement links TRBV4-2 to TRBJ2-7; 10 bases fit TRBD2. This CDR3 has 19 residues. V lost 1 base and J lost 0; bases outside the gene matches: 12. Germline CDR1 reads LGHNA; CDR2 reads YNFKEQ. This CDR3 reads CASSQALASGGSSSYEQYF. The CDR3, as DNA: TGTGCCAGCAGCCAAGCGCTAGCTAGCGGGGGTTCCAGCTCCTACGAGCAGTACTTC.

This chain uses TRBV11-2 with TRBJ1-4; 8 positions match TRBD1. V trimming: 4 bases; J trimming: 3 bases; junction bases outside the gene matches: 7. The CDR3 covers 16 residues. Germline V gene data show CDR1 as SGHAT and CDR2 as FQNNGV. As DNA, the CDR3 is TGTGCCAGCAGCTCGAGAGCGACAGGGGCTAATGAAAAACTGTTTTTT. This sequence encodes CASSSRATGANEKLFF.

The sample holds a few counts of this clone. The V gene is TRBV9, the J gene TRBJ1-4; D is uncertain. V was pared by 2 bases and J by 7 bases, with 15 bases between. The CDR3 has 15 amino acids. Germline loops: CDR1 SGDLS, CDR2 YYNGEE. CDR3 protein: CASSVTTGNPEKLFF. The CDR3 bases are TGTGCCAGCAGCGTGACCACGGGTAACCCTGAAAAACTGTTTTTT.

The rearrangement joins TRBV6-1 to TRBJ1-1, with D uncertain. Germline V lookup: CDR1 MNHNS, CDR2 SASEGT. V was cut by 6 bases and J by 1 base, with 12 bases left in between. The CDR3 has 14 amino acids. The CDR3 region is CASRLQAANTEAFF. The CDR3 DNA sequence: TGTGCCAGCAGACTGCAGGCGGCGAACACTGAAGCTTTCTTT.

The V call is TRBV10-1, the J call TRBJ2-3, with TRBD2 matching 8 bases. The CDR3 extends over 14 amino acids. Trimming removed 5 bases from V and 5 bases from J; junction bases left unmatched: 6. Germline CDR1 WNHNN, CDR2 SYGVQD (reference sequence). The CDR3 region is CASSKAGDRDTQYF. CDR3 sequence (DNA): TGCGCCAGCAGTAAAGCGGGAGATAGAGATACGCAGTATTTT.

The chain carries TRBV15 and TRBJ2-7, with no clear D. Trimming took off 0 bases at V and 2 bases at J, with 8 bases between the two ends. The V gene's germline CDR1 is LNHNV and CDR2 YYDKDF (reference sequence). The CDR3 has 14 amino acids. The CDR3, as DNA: TGTGCCACCAGCAGAGATCCCAGGACCTACGAGCAGTACTTC. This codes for CATSRDPRTYEQYF.

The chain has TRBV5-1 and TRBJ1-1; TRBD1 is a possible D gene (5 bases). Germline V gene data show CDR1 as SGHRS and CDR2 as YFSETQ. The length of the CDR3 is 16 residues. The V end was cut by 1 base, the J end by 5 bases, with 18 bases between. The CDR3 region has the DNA TGCGCCAGCAGCTTGTTGGGGAAGGGAGGGGAGACTGAAGCTTTCTTT. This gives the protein CASSLLGKGGETEAFF.

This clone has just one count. The CDR3 loop reads CASNRQGYFYEQYF. CDR3 DNA: TGTGCCAGCAATAGACAGGGGTATTTCTACGAGCAGTACTTC. The chain recombines TRBV6-1 with TRBJ2-7, with TRBD1 matching 8 bases. Trimming took 7 bases from V and 3 from J; bases not matched to a gene: 8. The CDR3 totals 14 residues. Germline assignment: CDR1 MNHNS and CDR2 SASEGT.

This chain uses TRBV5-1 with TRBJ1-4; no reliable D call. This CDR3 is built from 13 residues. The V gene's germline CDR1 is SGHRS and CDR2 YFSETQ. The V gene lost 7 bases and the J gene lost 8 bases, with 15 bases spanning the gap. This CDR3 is CASQWRSGEKLFF. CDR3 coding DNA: TGCGCCAGCCAATGGCGGTCGGGGGAAAAACTGTTTTTT.

The CDR3 loop reads CASSQQSNQPQHF. The CDR3 DNA sequence: TGTGCCAGCAGCCAACAGAGCAATCAGCCCCAGCATTTT. V usage is TRBV6-5 and J usage is TRBJ1-5; D is ambiguous. This CDR3 has 13 residues. V was trimmed by 6 bases and J by 1 base, leaving 7 bases between them. Germline CDR1 and CDR2: MNHEY and SVGAGI.

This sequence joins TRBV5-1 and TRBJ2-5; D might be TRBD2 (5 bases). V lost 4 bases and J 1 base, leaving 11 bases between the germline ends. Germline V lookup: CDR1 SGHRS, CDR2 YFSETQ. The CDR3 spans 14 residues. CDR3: CASSRWGAQETQYF. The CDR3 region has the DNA TGCGCCAGCAGCAGGTGGGGAGCCCAAGAGACCCAGTACTTC.

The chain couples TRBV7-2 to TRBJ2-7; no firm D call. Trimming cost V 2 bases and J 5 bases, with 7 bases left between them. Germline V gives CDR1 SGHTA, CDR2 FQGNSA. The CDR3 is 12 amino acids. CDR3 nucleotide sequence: TGTGCCAGCAGCTTAATTCGGCACGAGCAGTACTTC. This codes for CASSLIRHEQYF.

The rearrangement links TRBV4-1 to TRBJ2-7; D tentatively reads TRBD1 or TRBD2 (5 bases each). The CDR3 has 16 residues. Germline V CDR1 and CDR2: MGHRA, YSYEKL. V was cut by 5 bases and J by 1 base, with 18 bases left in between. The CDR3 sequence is CASSKSPGTESYEQYF. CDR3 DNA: TGCGCCAGCAGCAAGAGTCCCGGGACGGAGTCCTACGAGCAGTACTTC.